This TCR beta chain was identified in a study of human T cells and chemical hapten exposure. Each CDR3 protein is one row after TCRdb ran MiXCR on the RACE reads. The table shows roughly 92,000 distinct CDR3 sequences, with about an eighth occurring only once. Time point of the sample: patch test 2, 6 weeks after DPC sensitization. This sample's treatment: therapeutic diphenylcyclopropenone sensitization with weekly scalp DPC. This clonotype was seen many times. The clonotype was recovered from a middle-aged woman with alopecia areata. Some clones in this sample may be carry-over from other donors' samples. This specimen was whole blood, taken in connection with sensitization to the hapten diphenylcyclopropenone (DPC).

In nucleotides, the CDR3 is TGTGCCAGTAGTATACCCCCGGGCAGACAGAACAATGAGCAGTTCTTC. Encoded protein: CASSIPPGRQNNEQFF. This chain joins TRBV19 and TRBJ2-1; TRBD1 is a possible D gene (5 bases). This CDR3 comprises 16 residues. Trimming removed 2 bases from V and 5 bases from J, with 16 bases in between. Looked up from germline, CDR1 is LNHDA and CDR2 is SQIVND (reference sequence).